This T cell receptor beta chain was sequenced for a study of blood T cells in healthy people across ages. Study-level results: Age showed a roughly linear inverse relationship with TCR beta diversity per million T cells.

Alongside a J-beta primer mix, a sample-barcoded 5' primer served in a second PCR lasting roughly 6 to 11 cycles. TCRdb fed the 5' RACE reads into MiXCR, producing one record per CDR3 protein. The repertoire holds hundreds of thousands of distinct CDR3 sequences, with about 30% as singletons. This clonotype has ten or more counts. Its cognate antigen is unknown. This CDR3 spans 17 amino acids. CDR1 is SGHKS and CDR2 is YYEKEE in the germline V gene (reference sequence). V was pared by 0 bases and J by 3 bases, with 8 bases of the junction left unmatched. The sample taken for sequencing was blood. This receptor was identified in a woman at least 80 years old in good health. This chain uses TRBV5-5 with TRBJ1-5, with 8 bases identical to TRBD1. Here the CDR3 reads CASSLEWTGSVNQPQHF. The CDR3 DNA is TGTGCCAGCAGCTTGGAGTGGACAGGGTCGGTCAATCAGCCCCAGCATTTT.